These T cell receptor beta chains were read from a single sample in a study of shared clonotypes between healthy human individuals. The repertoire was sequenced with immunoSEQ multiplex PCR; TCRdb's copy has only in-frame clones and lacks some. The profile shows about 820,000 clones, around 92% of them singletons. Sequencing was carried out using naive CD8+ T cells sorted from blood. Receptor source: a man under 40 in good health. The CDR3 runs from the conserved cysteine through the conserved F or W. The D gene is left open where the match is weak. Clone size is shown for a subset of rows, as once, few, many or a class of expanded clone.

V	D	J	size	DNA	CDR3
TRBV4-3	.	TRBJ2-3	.	TGCGCCAGCAGCCTCTCGTCAGACGTAGATACGCAGTATTTT	CASSLSSDVDTQYF
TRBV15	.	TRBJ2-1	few	TGTGCCACCAGGGAACTAGATAGCAGCTCCTACAATGAGCAGTTCTTC	CATRELDSSSYNEQFF
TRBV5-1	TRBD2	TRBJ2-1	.	TGCGCCAGCAGCTTTCTGGAGGGAGCGGGAGGGTACTACAATGAGCAGTTCTTC	CASSFLEGAGGYYNEQFF
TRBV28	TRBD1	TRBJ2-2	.	TGTGCCAGCAGTGCCCGACAGGGGGCATTCGGGGAGCTGTTTTTT	CASSARQGAFGELFF
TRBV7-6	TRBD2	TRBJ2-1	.	TGTGCCAGCAGCTTAGCTAGCGGGAGCTCCTACAATGAGCAGTTCTTC	CASSLASGSSYNEQFF
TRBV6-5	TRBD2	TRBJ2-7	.	TGTGCCACCGGGACTAGCGGTTACGAGCAGTACTTC	CATGTSGYEQYF
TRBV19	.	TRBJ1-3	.	TGTGCCAGTAGTATAACTGACTCTGGAAACACCATATATTTT	CASSITDSGNTIYF
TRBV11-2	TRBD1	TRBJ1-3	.	TGTGCCAGCAAATATACAGGGGCAGAATCTGGAAACACCATATATTTT	CASKYTGAESGNTIYF
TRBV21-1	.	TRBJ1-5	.	TGTGCCAGCCTGATCGTAAGGGGGCATTGGCCCCAGCATTTT	CASLIVRGHWPQHF
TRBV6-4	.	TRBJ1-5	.	TGTGCCAGCAGTGATTGGGGCAATCAGCCCCAGCATTTT	CASSDWGNQPQHF
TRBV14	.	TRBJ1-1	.	TGTGCCAGCAGCCATTTAGGGGAGAACACTGAAGCTTTCTTT	CASSHLGENTEAFF
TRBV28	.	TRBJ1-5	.	TGTGCCAGCAGTTTATTGTCAGGACGGGGCAATCAGCCCCAGCATTTT	CASSLLSGRGNQPQHF
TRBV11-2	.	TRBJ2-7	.	TGTGCCAGCAGCCAAGATCGTGGGGGGCCCGAGCAGTACTTC	CASSQDRGGPEQYF
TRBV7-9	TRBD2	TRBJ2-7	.	TGTGCCAGCAGCCCCCGACTAGCGGGAGGAGGCGAGCAGTACTTC	CASSPRLAGGGEQYF
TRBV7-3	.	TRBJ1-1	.	TGTGCCAGCAGCCTCGTGGGGGCAAGGAACACTGAAGCTTTCTTT	CASSLVGARNTEAFF
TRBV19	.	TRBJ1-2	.	TGTGCCAGTAGGGGAGACCGGGCCCAAGGGGGCTACACCTTC	CASRGDRAQGGYTF
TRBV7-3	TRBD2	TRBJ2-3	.	TGTGCCAGCAGCTTAACTAGCGGGTACACAGATACGCAGTATTTT	CASSLTSGYTDTQYF
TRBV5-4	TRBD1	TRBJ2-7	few	TGTGCCAGCAGCTATTCGGTATCCGGGACAGATATCGAGCAGTACTTC	CASSYSVSGTDIEQYF
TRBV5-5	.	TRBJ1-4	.	TGTGCCAGCAGCTTAAGGGTGAGGGCAACTAATGAAAAACTGTTTTTT	CASSLRVRATNEKLFF
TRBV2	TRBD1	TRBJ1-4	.	TGTGCCAGCGGAACAGGGGAGGATGAAAAACTGTTTTTT	CASGTGEDEKLFF
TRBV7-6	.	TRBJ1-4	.	TGTGCCAGCAGCTTAGAGTCGGGGGCACCGCAGAATAATGAAAAACTGTTTTTT	CASSLESGAPQNNEKLFF
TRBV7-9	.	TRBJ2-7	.	TGTGCCAGCAGCTCTTCACAGGAACGGGGCGAGCAGTACTTC	CASSSSQERGEQYF
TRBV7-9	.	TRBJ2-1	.	TGTGCCAGCAGCTTAATAACCGACTTGGGGCAGTTCTTC	CASSLITDLGQFF
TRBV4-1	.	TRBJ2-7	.	TGCGCCAGCAGCCCCACTAGTTCTCCCCACGAGCAGTACTTC	CASSPTSSPHEQYF
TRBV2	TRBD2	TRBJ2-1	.	TGTGCCAGCAGTTTCGCTAGCGGGAGATACCTCGACAATGAGCAGTTCTTC	CASSFASGRYLDNEQFF
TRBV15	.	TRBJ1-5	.	TGTGCCACCAGCACCGGAGGGGGGGGAGGCAATCAGCCCCAGCATTTT	CATSTGGGGGNQPQHF
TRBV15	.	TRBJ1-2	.	TGTGCCACCAGCAGAGATCGGGGTAACTATGGCTACACCTTC	CATSRDRGNYGYTF
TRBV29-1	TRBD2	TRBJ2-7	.	TGCAGCGTTGAAGGGACTAGCGGGCCCCACTCCTACGAGCAGTACTTC	CSVEGTSGPHSYEQYF
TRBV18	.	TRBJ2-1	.	TGTGCCAGCTCACCAGAGACCAATGAGCAGTTCTTC	CASSPETNEQFF
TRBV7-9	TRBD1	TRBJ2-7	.	TGTGCCAGCGGTGGACAGGGTATGGACGAGCAGTACTTC	CASGGQGMDEQYF
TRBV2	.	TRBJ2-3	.	TGTGCCAGCAGTGACGGATCGTTTAGCACAGATACGCAGTATTTT	CASSDGSFSTDTQYF
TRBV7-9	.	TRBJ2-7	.	TGTGCCAGCAGTCATGACAGAGGAGAATCCTACGAGCAGTACTTC	CASSHDRGESYEQYF